The sequence of this T cell receptor beta chain was determined in a study of CD8+ T cells in alopecia areata. As the sequencing template, cDNA was produced by extracting RNA and reverse transcribing it. The assay was immunoSEQ multiplex PCR, and TCRdb's table has in-frame clones only and misses some. The repertoire holds around 190,000 clones, around 50% seen once, with nearly 5% in the top ten. The source material was CD8+ T cells sorted from blood. This sequence originates from a human donor in good health.

CDR3 amino acids: CASSFRSRGNYGYTF. The CDR3 nucleotides read TGTGCCAGCAGCTTCAGATCCAGGGGGAACTATGGCTACACCTTC. This rearrangement joins TRBV7-2 to TRBJ1-2, with 7 bases that match TRBD1. After removal of 3 bases from V and 2 bases from J, the junction contained 6 bases not matched to a gene. The CDR3 totals 15 residues. CDR1 is SGHTA and CDR2 is FQGNSA in the germline V gene.